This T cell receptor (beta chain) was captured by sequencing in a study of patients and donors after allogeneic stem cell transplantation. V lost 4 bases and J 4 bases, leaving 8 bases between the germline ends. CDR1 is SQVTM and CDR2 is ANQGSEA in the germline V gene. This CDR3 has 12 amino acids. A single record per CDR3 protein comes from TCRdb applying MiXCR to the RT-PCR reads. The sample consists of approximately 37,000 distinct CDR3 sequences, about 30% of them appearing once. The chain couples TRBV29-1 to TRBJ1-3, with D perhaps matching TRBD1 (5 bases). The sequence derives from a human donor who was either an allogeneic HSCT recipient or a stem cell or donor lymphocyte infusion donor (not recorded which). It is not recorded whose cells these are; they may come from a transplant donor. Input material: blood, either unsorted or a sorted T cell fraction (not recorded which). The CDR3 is CSVVGVGNTIYF. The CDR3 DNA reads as TGCAGCGTTGTGGGGGTCGGAAACACCATATATTTT. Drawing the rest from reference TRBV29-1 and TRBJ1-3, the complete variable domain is SAVISQKPSRDICQRGTSLTIQCQVDSQVTMMFWYRQQPGQSLTLIATANQGSEATYESGFVIDKFPISRPNLTFSTLTVSNMSPEDSSIYLCSVVGVGNTIYFGEGSWLTVV.